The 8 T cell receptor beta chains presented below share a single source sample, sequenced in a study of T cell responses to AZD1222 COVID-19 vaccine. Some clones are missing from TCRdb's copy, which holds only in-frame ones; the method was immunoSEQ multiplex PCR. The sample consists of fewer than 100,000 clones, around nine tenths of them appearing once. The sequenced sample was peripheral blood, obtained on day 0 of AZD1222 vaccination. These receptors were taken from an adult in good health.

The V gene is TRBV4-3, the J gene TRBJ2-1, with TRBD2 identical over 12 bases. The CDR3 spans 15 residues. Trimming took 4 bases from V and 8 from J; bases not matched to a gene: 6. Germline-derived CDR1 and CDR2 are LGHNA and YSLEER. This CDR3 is CASSRELAGGYEQFF. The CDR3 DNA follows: TGCGCCAGCAGCCGAGAACTAGCGGGGGGCTATGAGCAGTTCTTC.

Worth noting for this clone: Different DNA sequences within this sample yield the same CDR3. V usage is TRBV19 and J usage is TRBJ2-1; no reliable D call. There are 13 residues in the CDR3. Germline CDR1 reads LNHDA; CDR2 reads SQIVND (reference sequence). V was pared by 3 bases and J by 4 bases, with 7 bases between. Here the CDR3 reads CASSIGQYNEQFF. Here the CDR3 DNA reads TGTGCCAGTAGTATCGGGCAGTACAATGAGCAGTTCTTC.

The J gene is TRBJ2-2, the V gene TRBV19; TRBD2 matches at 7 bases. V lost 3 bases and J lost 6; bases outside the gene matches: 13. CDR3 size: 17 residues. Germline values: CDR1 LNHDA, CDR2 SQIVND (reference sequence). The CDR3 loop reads CASSILSGEYVAGELFF. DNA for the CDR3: TGTGCCAGTAGTATTCTGAGCGGGGAGTATGTGGCCGGGGAGCTGTTTTTT.

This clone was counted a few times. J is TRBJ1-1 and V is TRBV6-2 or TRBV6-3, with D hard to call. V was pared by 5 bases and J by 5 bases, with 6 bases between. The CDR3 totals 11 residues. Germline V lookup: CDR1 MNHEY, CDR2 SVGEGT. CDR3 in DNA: TGTGCCAGCAGTGCCTATACTGAAGCTTTCTTT. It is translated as CASSAYTEAFF.

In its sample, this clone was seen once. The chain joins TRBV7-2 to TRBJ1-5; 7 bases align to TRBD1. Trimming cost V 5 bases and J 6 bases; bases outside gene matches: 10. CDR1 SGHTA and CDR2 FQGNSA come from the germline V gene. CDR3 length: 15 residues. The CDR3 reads CASSQNQGGSQPQHF. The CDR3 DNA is TGTGCCAGCAGCCAGAACCAGGGGGGCAGTCAGCCCCAGCATTTT.

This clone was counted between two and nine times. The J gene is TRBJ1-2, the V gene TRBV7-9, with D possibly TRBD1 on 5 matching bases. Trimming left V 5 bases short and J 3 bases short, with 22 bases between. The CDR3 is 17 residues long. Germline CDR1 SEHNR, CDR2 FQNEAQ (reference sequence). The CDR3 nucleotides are TGTGCCAGCAGCCGAGGGTCGGGGGTGAAGTATGACTATGGCTACACCTTC. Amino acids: CASSRGSGVKYDYGYTF.

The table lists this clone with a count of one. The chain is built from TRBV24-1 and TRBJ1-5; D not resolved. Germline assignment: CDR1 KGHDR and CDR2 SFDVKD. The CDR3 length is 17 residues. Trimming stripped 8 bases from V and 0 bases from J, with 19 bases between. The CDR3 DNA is TGTGCCACCAATTATCTCCAGAGTGAATATAGCAATCAGCCCCAGCATTTT. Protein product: CATNYLQSEYSNQPQHF.

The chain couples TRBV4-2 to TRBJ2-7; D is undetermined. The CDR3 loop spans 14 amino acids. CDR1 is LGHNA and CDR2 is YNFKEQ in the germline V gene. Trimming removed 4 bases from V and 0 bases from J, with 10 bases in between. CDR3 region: CASSPGAHSYEQYF. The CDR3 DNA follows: TGTGCCAGCAGCCCCGGCGCGCACTCCTACGAGCAGTACTTC.